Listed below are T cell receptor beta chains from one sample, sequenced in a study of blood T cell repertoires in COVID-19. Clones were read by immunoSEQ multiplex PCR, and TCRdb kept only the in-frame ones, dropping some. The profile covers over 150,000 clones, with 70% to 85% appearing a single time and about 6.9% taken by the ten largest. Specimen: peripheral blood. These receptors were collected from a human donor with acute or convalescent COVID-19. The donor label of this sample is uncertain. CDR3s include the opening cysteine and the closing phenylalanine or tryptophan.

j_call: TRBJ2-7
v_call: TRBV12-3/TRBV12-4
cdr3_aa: CASSLPGGDEQYF

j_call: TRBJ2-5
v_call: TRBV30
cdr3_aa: CAWSVGGVTQYF

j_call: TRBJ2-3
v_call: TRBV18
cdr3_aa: CASSPLGSGGTDTQYF

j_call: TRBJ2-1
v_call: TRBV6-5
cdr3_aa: CASARRESYNEQFF

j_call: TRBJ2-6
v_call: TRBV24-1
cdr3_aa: CATGDTVGVLTF

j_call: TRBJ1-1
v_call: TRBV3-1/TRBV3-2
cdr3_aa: CASSHRTGRRSEAFF

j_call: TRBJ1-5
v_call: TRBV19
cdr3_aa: CASTPEAGRGGNQPQHF

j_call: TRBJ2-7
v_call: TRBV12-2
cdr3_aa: CASRLARDRGPYEQYF

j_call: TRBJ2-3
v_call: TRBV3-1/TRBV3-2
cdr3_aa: CASSQTGGRDTQYF

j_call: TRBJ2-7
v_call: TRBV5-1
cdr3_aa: CASSVTGGEQYF

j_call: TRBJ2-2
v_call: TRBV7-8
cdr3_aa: CASSLTSGRGTTGELFF

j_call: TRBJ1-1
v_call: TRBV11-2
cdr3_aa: CASSLGGGQKAFF

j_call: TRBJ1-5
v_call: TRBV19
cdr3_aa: CASSIEGTGSQPQHF

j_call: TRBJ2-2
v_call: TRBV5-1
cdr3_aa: CASSSDYTGELFF

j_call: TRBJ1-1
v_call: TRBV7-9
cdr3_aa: CASKVPVTNTEAFF

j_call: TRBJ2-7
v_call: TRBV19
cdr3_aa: CASSIQGGSGEQYF

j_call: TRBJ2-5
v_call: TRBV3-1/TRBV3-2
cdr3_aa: CASSQAGVGRETQYF

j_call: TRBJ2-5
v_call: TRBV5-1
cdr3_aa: CASSYTSGQETQYF

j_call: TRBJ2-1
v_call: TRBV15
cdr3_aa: CATSRDSGSRSNEQFF

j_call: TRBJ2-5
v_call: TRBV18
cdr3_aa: CASSGQGSETQYF

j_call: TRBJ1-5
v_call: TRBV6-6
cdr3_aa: CASGDSGQPQHF

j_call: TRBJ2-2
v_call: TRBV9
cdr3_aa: CASSVVIGGVTGELFF

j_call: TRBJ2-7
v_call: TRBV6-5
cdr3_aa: CASTRQQGAYEQYF

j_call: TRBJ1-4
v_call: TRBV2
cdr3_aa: CASRGQAATNEKLFF

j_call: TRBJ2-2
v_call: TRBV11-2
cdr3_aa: CASSFRPAEFQGELFF

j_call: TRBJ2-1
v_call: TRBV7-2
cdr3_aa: CASSRIQSTEQFF

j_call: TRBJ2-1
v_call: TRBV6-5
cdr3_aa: CASSPTWALNNEQFF

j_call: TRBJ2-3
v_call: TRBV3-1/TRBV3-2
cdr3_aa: CASSQGREGADTQYF

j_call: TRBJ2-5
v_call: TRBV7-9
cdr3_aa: CASSPLPLTSGRGETQYF

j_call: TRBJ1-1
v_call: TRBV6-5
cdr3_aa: CANAQGLGTEAFF

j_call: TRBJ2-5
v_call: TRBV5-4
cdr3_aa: CASSLDRRQAQETQYF

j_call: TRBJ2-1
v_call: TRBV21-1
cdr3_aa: CASSKFGGGNNEQFF

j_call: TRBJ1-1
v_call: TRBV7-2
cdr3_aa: CASSLASQGSTEAFF

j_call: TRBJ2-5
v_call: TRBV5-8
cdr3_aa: CARGGRARETQYF

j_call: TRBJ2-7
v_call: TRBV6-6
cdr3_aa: CASSSGQGAEQYF

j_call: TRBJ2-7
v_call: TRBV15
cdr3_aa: CATSVDSHSEQYF

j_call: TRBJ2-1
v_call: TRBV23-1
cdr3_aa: CASSPVPPIANEQFF

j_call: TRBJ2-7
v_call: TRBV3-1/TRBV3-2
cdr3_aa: CASSQTSGREQYF

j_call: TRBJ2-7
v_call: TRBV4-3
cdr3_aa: CASSPRLADEQYF

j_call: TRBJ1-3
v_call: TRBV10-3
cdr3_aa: CATRDSRSGNTIYF

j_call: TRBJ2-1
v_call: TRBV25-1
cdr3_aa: CASSSSGYNEQFF

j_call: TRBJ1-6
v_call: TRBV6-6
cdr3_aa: CASTKPGQQLPPLHF

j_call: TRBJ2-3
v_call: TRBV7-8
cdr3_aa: CASSFLSGRASTDTQYF

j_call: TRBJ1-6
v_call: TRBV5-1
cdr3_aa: CASSEFVSADSPLHF